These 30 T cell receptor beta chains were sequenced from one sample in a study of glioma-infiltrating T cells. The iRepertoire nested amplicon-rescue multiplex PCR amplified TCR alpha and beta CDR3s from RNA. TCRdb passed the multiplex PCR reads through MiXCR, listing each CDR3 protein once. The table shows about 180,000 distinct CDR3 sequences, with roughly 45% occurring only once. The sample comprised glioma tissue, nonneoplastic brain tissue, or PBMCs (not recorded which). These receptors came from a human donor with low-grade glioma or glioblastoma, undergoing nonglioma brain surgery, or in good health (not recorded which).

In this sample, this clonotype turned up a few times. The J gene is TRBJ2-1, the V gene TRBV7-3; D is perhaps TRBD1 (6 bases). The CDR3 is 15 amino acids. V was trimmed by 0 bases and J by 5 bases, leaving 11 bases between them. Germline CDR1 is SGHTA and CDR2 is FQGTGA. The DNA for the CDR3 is TGTGCCAGCAGCTTAACGTTAAGGGGGAACAATGAGCAGTTCTTC. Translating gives CASSLTLRGNNEQFF.

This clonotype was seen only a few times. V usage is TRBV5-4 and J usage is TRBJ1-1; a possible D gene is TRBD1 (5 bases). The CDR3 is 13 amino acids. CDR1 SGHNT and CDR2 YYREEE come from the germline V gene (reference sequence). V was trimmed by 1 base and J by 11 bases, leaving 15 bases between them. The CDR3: CASSLYGLGPAFF. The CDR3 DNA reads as TGTGCCAGCAGCTTGTACGGGTTGGGGCCTGCTTTCTTT.

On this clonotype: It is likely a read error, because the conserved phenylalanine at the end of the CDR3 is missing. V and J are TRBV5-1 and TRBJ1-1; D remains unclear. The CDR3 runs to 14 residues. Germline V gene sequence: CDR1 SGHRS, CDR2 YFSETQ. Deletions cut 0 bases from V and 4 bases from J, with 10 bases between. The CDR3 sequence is CASSLGGSGTEAFL. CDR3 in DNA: TGCGCCAGCAGCTTGGGGGGAAGTGGCACTGAAGCTTTCCTT.

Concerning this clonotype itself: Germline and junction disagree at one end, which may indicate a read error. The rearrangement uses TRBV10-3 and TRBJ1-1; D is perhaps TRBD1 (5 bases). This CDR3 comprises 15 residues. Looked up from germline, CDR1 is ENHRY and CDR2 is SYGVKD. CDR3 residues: CSISERVQGNTEAFF. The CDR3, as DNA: TGTTCCATCAGTGAGAGGGTGCAGGGCAACACTGAAGCTTTCTTT.

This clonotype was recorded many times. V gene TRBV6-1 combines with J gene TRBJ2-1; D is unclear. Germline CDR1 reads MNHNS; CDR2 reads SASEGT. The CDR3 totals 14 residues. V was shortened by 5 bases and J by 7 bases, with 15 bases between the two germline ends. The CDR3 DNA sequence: TGTGCCAGCAGTTCCCCAGACTGGAAGAATGAGCAGTTCTTC. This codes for CASSSPDWKNEQFF.

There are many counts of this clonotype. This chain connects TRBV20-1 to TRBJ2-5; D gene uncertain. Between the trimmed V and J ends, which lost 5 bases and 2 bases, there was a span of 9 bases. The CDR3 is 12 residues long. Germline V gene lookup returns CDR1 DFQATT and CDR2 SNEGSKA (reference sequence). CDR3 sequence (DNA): TGCAGTGCTGTAAGATGGCAAGAGACCCAGTACTTC. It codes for CSAVRWQETQYF.

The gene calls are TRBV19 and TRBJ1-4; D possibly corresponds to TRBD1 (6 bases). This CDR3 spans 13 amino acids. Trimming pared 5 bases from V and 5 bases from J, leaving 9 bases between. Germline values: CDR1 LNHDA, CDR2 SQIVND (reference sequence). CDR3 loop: CASSGQMNEKLFF. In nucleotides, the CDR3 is TGTGCCAGTAGTGGACAGATGAATGAAAAACTGTTTTTT.

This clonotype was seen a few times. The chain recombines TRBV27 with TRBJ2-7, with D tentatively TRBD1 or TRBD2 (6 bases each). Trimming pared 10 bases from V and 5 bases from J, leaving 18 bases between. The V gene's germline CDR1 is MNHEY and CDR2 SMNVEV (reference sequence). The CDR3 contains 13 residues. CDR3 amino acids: CATRGQGVHEQYF. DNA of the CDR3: TGTGCCACCCGGGGGCAGGGCGTCCACGAGCAGTACTTC.

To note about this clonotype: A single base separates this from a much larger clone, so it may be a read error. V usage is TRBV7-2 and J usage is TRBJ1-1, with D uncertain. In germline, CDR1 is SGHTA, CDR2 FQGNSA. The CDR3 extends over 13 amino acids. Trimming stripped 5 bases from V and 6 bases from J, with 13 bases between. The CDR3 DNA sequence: TGTGCCAGCAGCCTAGGGTCAAGGTCTGAAGCTTTCTTT. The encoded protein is CASSLGSRSEAFF.

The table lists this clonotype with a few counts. The CDR3 DNA reads as TGTGCCAGTACTCCGGGACTCAGCACAGATACGCAGTATTTT. Translated, it gives CASTPGLSTDTQYF. The V gene is TRBV2, the J gene TRBJ2-3, with D perhaps matching TRBD2 (6 bases). Trimming left V 9 bases short and J 0 bases short, with 13 bases between. The CDR3 consists of 14 residues. CDR1 is SNHLY and CDR2 is FYNNEI in the germline V gene.

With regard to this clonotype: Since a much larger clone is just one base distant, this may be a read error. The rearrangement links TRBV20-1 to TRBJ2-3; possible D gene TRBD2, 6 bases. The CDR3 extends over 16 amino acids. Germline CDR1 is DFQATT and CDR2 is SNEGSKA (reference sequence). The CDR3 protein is CSARTLMTSISDTKYF. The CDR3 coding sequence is TGCAGTGCTAGAACCCTCATGACTAGTATATCAGATACGAAGTATTTT.

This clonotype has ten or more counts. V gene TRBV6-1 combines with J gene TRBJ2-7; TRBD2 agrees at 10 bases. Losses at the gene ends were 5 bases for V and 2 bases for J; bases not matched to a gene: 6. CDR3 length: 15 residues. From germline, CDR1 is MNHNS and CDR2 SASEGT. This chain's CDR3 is CASSTPSGSAYEQYF. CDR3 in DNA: TGTGCCAGCAGTACCCCTAGCGGGAGCGCCTACGAGCAGTACTTC.

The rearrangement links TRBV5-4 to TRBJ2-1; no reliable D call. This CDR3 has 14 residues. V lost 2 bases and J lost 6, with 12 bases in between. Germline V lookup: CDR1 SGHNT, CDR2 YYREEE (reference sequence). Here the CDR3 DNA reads TGTGCCAGCAGCTTTATACAGACCCCCAATGAGCAGTTCTTC. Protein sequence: CASSFIQTPNEQFF. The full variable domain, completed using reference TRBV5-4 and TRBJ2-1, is ETGVTQSPTHLIKTRGQQVTLRCSSQSGHNTVSWYQQALGQGPQFIFQYYREEENGRGNFPPRFSGLQFPNYSSELNVNALELDDSALYLCASSFIQTPNEQFFGPGTRLTVL.

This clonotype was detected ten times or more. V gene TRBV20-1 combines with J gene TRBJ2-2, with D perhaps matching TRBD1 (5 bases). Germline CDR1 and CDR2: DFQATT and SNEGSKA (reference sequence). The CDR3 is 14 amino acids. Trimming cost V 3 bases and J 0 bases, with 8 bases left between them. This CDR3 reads CSASQGPNTGELFF. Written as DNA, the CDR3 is TGCAGTGCTAGCCAGGGCCCGAACACCGGGGAGCTGTTTTTT.

The CDR3 sequence is CAGHNNLNEKLFF. The DNA for the CDR3 is TGTGCCGGCCATAACAACTTAAATGAAAAACTGTTTTTT. The chain links TRBV2 to TRBJ1-4; D not certain. Germline V CDR1 and CDR2: SNHLY, FYNNEI. The CDR3 covers 13 residues. Trimming removed 11 bases at V and 5 bases at J, with 15 bases between.

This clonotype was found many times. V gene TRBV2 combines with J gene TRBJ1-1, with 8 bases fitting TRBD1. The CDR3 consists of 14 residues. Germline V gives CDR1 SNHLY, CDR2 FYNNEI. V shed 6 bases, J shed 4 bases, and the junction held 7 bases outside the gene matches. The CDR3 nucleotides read TGTGCCAGCAGCCTACAGGGGGAGCGCACTGAAGCTTTCTTT. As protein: CASSLQGERTEAFF.

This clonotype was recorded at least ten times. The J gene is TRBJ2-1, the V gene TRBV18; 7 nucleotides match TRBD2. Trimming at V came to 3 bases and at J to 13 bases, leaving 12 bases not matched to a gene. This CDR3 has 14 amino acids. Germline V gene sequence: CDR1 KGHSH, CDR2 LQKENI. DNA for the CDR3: TGTGCCAGCTCACCGCCGGCGGGAGAAGTTGGACAGTTCTTC. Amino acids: CASSPPAGEVGQFF.

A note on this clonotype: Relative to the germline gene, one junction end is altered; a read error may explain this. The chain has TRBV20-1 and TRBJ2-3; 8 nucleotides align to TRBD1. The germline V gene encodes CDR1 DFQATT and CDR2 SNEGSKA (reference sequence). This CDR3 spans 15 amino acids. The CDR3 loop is CSASPGQGSTDRQYF. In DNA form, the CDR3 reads TGCAGTGCTAGTCCTGGACAGGGAAGCACAGATAGGCAGTATTTT.

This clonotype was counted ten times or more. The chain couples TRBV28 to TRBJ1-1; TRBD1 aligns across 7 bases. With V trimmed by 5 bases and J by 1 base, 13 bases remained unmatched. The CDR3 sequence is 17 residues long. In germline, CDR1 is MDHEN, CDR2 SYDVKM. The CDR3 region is CASSPDVEQGWNTEAFF. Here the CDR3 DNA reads TGTGCCAGCAGTCCGGACGTTGAACAGGGGTGGAACACTGAAGCTTTCTTT. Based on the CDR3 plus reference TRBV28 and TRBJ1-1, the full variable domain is DVKVTQSSRYLVKRTGEKVFLECVQDMDHENMFWYRQDPGLGLRLIYFSYDVKMKEKGDIPEGYSVSREKKERFSLILESASTNQTSMYLCASSPDVEQGWNTEAFFGQGTRLTVV.

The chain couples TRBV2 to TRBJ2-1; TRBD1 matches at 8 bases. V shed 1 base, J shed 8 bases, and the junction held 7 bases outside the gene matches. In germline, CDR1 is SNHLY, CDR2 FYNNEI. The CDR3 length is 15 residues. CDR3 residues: CASSEEGQATDEQFF. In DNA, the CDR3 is TGTGCCAGCAGTGAAGAGGGACAGGCTACGGATGAGCAGTTCTTC.

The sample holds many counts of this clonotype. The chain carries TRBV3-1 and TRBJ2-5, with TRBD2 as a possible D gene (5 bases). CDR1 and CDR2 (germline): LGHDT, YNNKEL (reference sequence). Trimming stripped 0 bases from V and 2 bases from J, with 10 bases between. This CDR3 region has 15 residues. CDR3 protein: CASSQDLRTQETQYF. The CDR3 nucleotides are TGTGCCAGCAGCCAAGATTTAAGGACTCAAGAGACCCAGTACTTC.

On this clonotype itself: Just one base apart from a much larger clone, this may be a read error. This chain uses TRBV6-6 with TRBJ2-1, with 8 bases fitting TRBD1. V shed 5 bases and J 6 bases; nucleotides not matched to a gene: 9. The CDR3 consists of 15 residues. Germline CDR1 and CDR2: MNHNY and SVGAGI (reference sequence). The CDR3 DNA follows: TGTGCCAGCAGTACCCCCTCGGGGACAGGCAATGAGCAGTTCTTC. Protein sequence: CASSTPSGTGNEQFF.

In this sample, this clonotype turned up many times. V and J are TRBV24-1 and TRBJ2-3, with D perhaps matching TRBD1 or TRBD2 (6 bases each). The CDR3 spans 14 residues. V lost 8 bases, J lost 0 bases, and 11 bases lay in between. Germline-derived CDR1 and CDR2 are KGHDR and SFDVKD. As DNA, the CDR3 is TGTGCCACCAAACAGGGAGGTAGCACAGATACGCAGTATTTT. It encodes CATKQGGSTDTQYF.

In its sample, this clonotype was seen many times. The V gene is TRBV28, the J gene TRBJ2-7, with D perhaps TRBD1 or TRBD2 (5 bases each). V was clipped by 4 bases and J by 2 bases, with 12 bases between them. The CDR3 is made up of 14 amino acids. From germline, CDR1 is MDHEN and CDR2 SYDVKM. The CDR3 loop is CASSSPGLAYEQYF. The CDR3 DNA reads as TGTGCCAGCAGTTCGCCGGGGCTGGCCTACGAGCAGTACTTC.

The CDR3 reads CATALAFGANVLTF. In DNA, the CDR3 is TGTGCCACAGCCCTAGCGTTCGGGGCCAACGTCCTGACTTTC. The chain employs TRBV2 and TRBJ2-6; D is perhaps TRBD2 (6 bases). V dropped 10 bases and J dropped 4 bases, with 14 bases sitting between them. CDR1 is SNHLY, CDR2 FYNNEI, per germline. This CDR3 region has 14 residues.

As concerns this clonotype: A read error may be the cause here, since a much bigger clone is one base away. This CDR3 reads CASNRDMVEGTQYF. Here the CDR3 DNA reads TGTGCCAGCAACCGGGACATGGTCGAAGGGACCCAGTACTTC. J is TRBJ2-5 and V is TRBV7-2; TRBD1 might be the D (6 bases). CDR3 length equals 14 residues. Germline V CDR1 and CDR2: SGHTA, FQGNSA. V lost 7 bases and J 7 bases, leaving 19 bases between the germline ends. The whole variable domain, remainder taken from reference TRBV7-2 and TRBJ2-5, is GAGVSQSPSNKVTEKGKDVELRCDPISGHTALYWYRQSLGQGLEFLIYFQGNSAPDKSGLPSDRFSAERTGGSVSTLTIQRTQQEDSAVYLCASNRDMVEGTQYFGPGTRLLVL.

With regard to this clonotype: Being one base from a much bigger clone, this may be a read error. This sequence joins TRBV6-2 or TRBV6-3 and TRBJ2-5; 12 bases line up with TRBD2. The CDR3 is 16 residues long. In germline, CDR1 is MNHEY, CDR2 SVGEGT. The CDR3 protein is CAGRHRTSGIQETQYF. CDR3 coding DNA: TGTGCCGGCAGACATCGGACTAGCGGGATTCAAGAGACCCAGTACTTC.

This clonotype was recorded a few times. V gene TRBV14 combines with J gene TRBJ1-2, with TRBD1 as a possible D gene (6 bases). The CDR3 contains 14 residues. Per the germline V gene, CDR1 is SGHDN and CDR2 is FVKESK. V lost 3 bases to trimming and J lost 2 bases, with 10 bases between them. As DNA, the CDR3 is TGTGCCAGCAGCCACAGGGGAGCGAACTATGGCTACACCTTC. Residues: CASSHRGANYGYTF.

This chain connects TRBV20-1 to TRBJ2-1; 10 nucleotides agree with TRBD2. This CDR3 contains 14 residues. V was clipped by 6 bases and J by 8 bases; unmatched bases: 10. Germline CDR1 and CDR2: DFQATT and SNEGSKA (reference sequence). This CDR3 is CSARGLAALYEQFF. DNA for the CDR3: TGCAGTGCCCGAGGACTAGCGGCCCTCTATGAGCAGTTCTTC.

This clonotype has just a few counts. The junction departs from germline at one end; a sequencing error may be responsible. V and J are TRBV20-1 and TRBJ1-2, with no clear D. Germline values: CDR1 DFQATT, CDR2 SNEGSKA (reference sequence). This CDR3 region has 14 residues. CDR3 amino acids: CSASTTRSNYAYTF. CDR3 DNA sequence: TGCAGTGCTAGTACGACCAGGTCTAACTATGCCTACACCTTC.